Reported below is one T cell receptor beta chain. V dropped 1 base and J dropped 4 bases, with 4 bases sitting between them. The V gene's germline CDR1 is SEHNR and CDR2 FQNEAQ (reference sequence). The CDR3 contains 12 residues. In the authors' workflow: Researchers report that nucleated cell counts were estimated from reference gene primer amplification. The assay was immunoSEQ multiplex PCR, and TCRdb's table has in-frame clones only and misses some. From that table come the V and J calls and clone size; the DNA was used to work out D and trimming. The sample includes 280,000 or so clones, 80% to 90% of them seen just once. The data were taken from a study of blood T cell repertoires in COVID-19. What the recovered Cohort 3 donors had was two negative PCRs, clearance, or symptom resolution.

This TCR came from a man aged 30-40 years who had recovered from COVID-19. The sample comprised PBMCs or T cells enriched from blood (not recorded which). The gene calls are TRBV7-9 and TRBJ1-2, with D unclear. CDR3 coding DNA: TGTGCCAGCAGCTTAGTCAGCTATGGCTACACCTTC. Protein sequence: CASSLVSYGYTF.